This T cell receptor beta chain is drawn from a study of metastatic and nonmetastatic thyroid tumors. Looking at the study overall: For malignant and benign thyroid patients, tumor or nodule tissue and blood were the sources whose repertoires were compared. Study-wide results and limits: Across blood and tumor, TCR beta diversity in malignant thyroid tumors was reportedly significantly higher than in benign nodules.

As handled by the study authors: It was from CDR3 differences across clinicopathological groups that a distant-metastasis classifier for papillary thyroid cancer was built. TCRdb re-called the PCR reads through MiXCR. None of the V and J calls come from the authors' own analysis; TCRdb made them. The repertoire has about 19,000 clones, 35% to 40% of them found once; the top ten carry about a quarter. This CDR3 spans 12 amino acids. Germline V gives CDR1 MNHNS, CDR2 SASEGT. Deletions cut 7 bases from V and 3 bases from J, with 7 bases between. A remark on this clone: The antigen is unknown.

Patients had received no treatment of any kind before thyroid surgery. The gene calls are TRBV6-1 and TRBJ1-5; D not resolved. The sequence came from a female donor with papillary thyroid cancer or a benign thyroid nodule (not recorded which). Some clones in this sample may be carry-over from other donors' samples. Sequencing used tumor tissue. The CDR3 DNA sequence: TGTGCCAGCAACCACGACAATCAGCCCCAGCATTTT. Protein sequence: CASNHDNQPQHF.